The entry below gives a single TCR beta chain sequence along with its context. This clonotype has only a few counts. Its antigen remains undetermined. At one end, the junction sequence differs from germline, possibly due to a read error. TCR beta CDR3 regions were amplified from RNA transcripts. A first-round RT-PCR of the TCR CDR3 used the HTBI primer set with the Qiagen OneStep RT-PCR kit. Libraries were constructed in a second round of multiplex PCR, after which size selection and purification were performed. Sequencing of the libraries was done on an Illumina HiSeq2000 using paired-end 100 bp reads. On the study's bioinformatics: SOAPnuke was used to process the raw data, removing reads that contained adapters or uncalled bases, had a mean Phred below 15, or lacked an exact match to the constant primer or identifier. High-quality paired reads were merged using COPE v1.2.5, and each unique nucleotide sequence was defined as a clonotype. MiTCR v1.1 was used to align clonotypes to the IMGT TRBV, TRBD and TRBJ reference segments. Only V-J combinations with frequency above 0.0001, covering 99% to 99.2% of repertoires, were analysed. A TCS score was defined as the ratio between F50 (clonal expansion) and ExV (chaos), using BLOSUM62-based TCRdist between CDR3 peptides within each V-J. Welch's t-statistics and random forest reduced fewer than 550 V-J features to about 13, which were used in a naive Bayes classifier (R e1071). Using fastp at Q25 and MiXCR, TCRdb reprocessed the public reads and kept productive beta chains. Rows merge per CDR3 protein into single entries with the most common DNA and genes. The V and J calls and clone size come from TCRdb's table, not from the authors' own analysis. The sample records some 500,000 distinct CDR3 sequences, roughly 25% of which are singletons. About 11% of the sample is in the top ten clones.

Moderately to severely active disease, a Clinical Activity Score of at least 3, a NOSPECS grade of at least 4, and a duration under 3 months were present in ophthalmopathy patients. Exclusion was applied to patients with uncontrolled infections, other autoimmune diseases, pregnancy or lactation. Clinical symptoms, serum thyroxine and TRAb, thyroid ultrasound, and orbital computed tomography formed the basis for the diagnoses. Ficoll-Paque density gradient centrifugation was used to isolate PBMCs from around 10 ml of fresh peripheral blood. Total RNA was extracted using Trizol reagent, and RNA quality was assessed on an Agilent 2100 Bioanalyzer. The germline V gene (reference sequence) sets CDR1 to MNHEY and CDR2 to SMNVEV. There are 15 amino acids in the CDR3, from cysteine to phenylalanine inclusive. Kept here is only the CDR3 DNA, which spans 45 bases and is read in frame from base 1. This sample was included in a study of T cells in Graves' hyperthyroidism and ophthalmopathy (dated by TCRdb to between 2017 and 2020). Some background on the complete study: Peripheral blood was collected at initial diagnosis, before any treatment. A discovery cohort of roughly 96 patients, 43 with Graves' ophthalmopathy and under 60 with stable Graves' hyperthyroidism, was used to find distinguishing TCR V-J signatures. Whether ophthalmopathy could be predicted prospectively was tested in an independent validation cohort made up of roughly 19 hyperthyroidism patients plus 17 patients who later progressed to ophthalmopathy. The approximately 98 discovery patients were randomly divided into training and test sets at a 7:3 ratio. Thyroid tissue and blood T-cell repertoires from several Graves' hyperthyroidism patients were also compared in the study. After sampling, hyperthyroidism patients received methimazole starting at 30 mg daily, and ophthalmopathy patients received high-dose intravenous methylprednisolone. TCR Vbeta CDR3 sequencing of 135 peripheral blood samples (approximately 44 ophthalmopathy, some 75 hyperthyroidism and roughly 17 progressor patients) is reported in the paper. Overall study outcomes, separate from this receptor: Most expanded thyroid clonotypes (frequency above 0.001) were also detected in blood, suggesting blood repertoires may reflect thyroid immune responses. In validation, the model predicted progression to ophthalmopathy a median of roughly 6.2 months before onset, with roughly 70% sensitivity and roughly 77% specificity. No statistical method was used to set the sample size in advance, and investigators knew the group allocation. In cross-validation, a model built on a 13 V-J signature told ophthalmopathy apart from stable hyperthyroidism with over 85% sensitivity and approximately 81% specificity, and in testing the same model reached 80%/75%.

The receptor chain draws on TRBV27 and TRBJ2-4; the D region possibly corresponds to TRBD2 (5 bases align). The TCR originated in a young woman with Graves' ophthalmopathy. The material sequenced was blood. DNA sequence: TGTGCCAGCAGTTCTCCAACCCTAGCCAAAAACATTAAGTACTTC. Translated, it reads CASSSPTLAKNIKYF.